This TCR beta chain originates from a study of T cell repertoires in cytomegalovirus infection. From the reads, TCRdb called clonotypes with MiXCR, one entry per CDR3 protein. The sample has 740,000 or so distinct CDR3 sequences, less than 40% seen once; the top ten hold about 2.8%. This clonotype has a handful of counts. Its target is unknown. CDR3 length: 16 amino acids. The ends were cut back, 0 bases at V and 6 bases at J, with 14 bases in the middle. From germline, CDR1 is SGHVS and CDR2 FNYEAQ. Points from the study as a whole: There were HLA-C-restricted CMV-specific TCR beta clonotypes dominating the ex vivo response.

Sequencing input: PBMCs. The TCR originated in a human donor in good health (CMV status not recorded). Some clones in this sample may be carry-over from other donors' samples. The rearrangement uses TRBV7-6 and TRBJ2-2; a possible D gene is TRBD2 (6 bases). The CDR3 loop reads CASSLAGGRFAGELFF. The CDR3 nucleotides are TGTGCCAGCAGCTTAGCGGGAGGCAGGTTTGCCGGGGAGCTGTTTTTT. The full variable domain, in which reference TRBV7-6 and TRBJ2-2 provide the parts outside the CDR3, is GAGVSQSPRYKVTKRGQDVALRCDPISGHVSLYWYRQALGQGPEFLTYFNYEAQQDKSGLPNDRFSAERPEGSISTLTIQRTEQRDSAMYRCASSLAGGRFAGELFFGEGSRLTVL.